This TCR beta chain was identified in a study of T-cell reconstitution after alpha-beta-depleted transplantation in children. This clonotype was observed many times. No antigen is known for it. Study-wide results and caveats: One year after transplant, T-cell counts and diversity came mostly from newly produced T cells. Surviving recipient T cells and thymic progenitors produced the high day-60 TCRbeta diversity seen in some patients. Two months or so post-transplant, alpha-beta T cells reportedly derived from several hundred expanded graft clones.

Unique molecular identifiers were incorporated when the TCRbeta library was constructed. TCRdb analysed the PCR reads with MiXCR anew, one entry per CDR3 protein. The table includes approximately 6,400 distinct CDR3 sequences, roughly 14% detected once. The CDR3 has 13 residues. Between the trimmed V and J ends, which lost 1 base and 5 bases, there was a span of 8 bases. Specimen: PBMCs, collected before TCRalphabeta/CD19-depleted stem cell transplant. The J gene is TRBJ2-5, the V gene TRBV12-3 or TRBV12-4; D is uncertain. This receptor was identified in a boy younger than 18 with acute lymphoblastic leukemia, due to receive a stem cell transplant. The CDR3 DNA reads TGTGCCAGCAGTTTAGGGGAACTGGAGACCCAGTACTTC. It specifies CASSLGELETQYF.